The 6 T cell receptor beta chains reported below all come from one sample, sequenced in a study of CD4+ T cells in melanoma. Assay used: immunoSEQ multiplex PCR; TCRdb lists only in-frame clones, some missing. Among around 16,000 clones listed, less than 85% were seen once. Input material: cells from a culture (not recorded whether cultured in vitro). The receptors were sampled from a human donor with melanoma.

The CDR3 loop is CASRWGDRDEQYF. The CDR3 coding sequence is TGTGCCAGCAGGTGGGGAGACAGGGACGAGCAGTACTTC. V and J are TRBV6-1 and TRBJ2-7, with 7 bases matching TRBD1. The junction had 7 bases not matched to a gene; V was cut back by 6 bases and J by 5 bases. The CDR3 extends over 13 amino acids. Germline assignment: CDR1 MNHNS and CDR2 SASEGT.

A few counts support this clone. CDR3 loop: CASSLARYEQYF. CDR3 DNA: TGTGCCAGCAGCTTAGCCCGCTACGAGCAGTACTTC. The chain is built from TRBV7-8 and TRBJ2-7, with D hard to call. The V gene lost 0 bases and the J gene lost 3 bases, with 3 bases spanning the gap. The CDR3 is 12 amino acids. Germline V lookup: CDR1 SGHVS, CDR2 FQNEAQ.

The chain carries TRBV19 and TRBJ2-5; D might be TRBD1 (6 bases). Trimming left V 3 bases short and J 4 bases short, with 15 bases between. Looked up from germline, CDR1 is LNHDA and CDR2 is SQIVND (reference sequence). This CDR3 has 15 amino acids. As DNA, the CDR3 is TGTGCCAGTAGTATTAACAGGGTGACCGGAGAGACCCAGTACTTC. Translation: CASSINRVTGETQYF.

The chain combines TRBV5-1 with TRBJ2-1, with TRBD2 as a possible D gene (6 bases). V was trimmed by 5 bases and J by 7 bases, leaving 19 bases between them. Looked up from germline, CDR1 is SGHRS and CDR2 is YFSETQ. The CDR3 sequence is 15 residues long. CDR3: CASRGGPTIENEQFF. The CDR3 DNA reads TGCGCCAGCAGGGGAGGACCCACGATAGAGAATGAGCAGTTCTTC.

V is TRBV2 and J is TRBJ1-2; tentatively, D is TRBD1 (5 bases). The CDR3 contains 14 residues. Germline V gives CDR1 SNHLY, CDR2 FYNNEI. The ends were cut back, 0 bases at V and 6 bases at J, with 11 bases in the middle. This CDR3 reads CASSEAPREHGYTF. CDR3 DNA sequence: TGTGCCAGCAGTGAAGCGCCCAGGGAGCATGGCTACACCTTC. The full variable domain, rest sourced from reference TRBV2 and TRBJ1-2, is EPEVTQTPSHQVTQMGQEVILRCVPISNHLYFYWYRQILGQKVEFLVSFYNNEISEKSEIFDDQFSVERPDGSNFTLKIRSTKLEDSAMYFCASSEAPREHGYTFGSGTRLTVV.

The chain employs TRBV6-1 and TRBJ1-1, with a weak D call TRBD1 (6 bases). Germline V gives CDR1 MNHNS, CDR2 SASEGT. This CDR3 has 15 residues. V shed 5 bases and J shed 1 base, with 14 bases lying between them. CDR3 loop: CASSKLRGKNTEAFF. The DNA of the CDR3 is TGTGCCAGCAGTAAACTCAGGGGCAAGAACACTGAAGCTTTCTTT.